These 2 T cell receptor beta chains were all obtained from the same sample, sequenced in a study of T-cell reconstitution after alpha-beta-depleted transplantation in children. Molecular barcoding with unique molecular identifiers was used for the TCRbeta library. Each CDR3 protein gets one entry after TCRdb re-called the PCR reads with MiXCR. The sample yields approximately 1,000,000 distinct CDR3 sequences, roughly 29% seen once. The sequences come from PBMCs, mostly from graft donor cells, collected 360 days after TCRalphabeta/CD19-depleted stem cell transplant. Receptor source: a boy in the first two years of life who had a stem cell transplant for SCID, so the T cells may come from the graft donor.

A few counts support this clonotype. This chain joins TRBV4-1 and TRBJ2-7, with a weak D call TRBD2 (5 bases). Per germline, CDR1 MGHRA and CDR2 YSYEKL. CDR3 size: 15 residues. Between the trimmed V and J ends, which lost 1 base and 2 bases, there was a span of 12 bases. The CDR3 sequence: CASSQGGQPTYEQYF. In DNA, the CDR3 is TGCGCCAGCAGCCAAGGAGGGCAGCCTACCTACGAGCAGTACTTC.

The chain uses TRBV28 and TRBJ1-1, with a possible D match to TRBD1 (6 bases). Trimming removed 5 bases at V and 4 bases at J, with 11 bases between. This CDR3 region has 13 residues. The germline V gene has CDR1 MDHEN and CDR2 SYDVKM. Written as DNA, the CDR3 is TGTGCCAGCAGTAAGGGGGGCTTCACTGAAGCTTTCTTT. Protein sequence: CASSKGGFTEAFF.